Listed below are T cell receptor beta chains from one sample, sequenced in a study of memory CD8 T cells in hepatitis C reinfection. TCRdb's copy holds only in-frame clones and misses some; the assay was immunoSEQ multiplex PCR. The sample lists about 46,000 clones, nearly 90% occurring once. The material sequenced was naive CD8+ T cells sorted from blood. These receptor sequences come from a man aged 18 to 30 with hepatitis C virus infection. The CDR3 runs from the conserved cysteine through the conserved F or W. The D gene is left open where the match is weak. Clone size is given for some rows only: seen once, a few or many times, or a class if the clone is expanded.

TRBJ1-5	TRBV19	-	-	TGTGCCAGTAGTTATAGCAATCAGCCCCAGCATTTT	CASSYSNQPQHF
TRBJ2-2	TRBV9	-	once	TGTGCCAGCAGCGCCCTAGGAGACACCGGGGAGCTGTTTTTT	CASSALGDTGELFF
TRBJ2-5	TRBV5-4	-	-	TGTGCCAGCAGCTTGTACGGAGAGGGGGGGGTAGGAGAGACCCAGTACTTC	CASSLYGEGGVGETQYF
TRBJ2-1	TRBV4-3	-	once	TGCGCCAGCAGCCAAGACACGAGCTCCTACAATGAGCAGTTCTTC	CASSQDTSSYNEQFF
TRBJ2-1	TRBV29-1	-	-	TGCAGCGTTGAGGGACTGAAGTACAATGAGCAGTTCTTC	CSVEGLKYNEQFF
TRBJ2-5	TRBV11-2	-	-	TGTGCCAGCAGCTTGGGCGGGGCTCAAGAGACCCAGTACTTC	CASSLGGAQETQYF
TRBJ2-3	TRBV29-1	TRBD2	-	TGCAGCGTTGTTGGACTAGCGGACACAGATACGCAGTATTTT	CSVVGLADTDTQYF
TRBJ2-3	TRBV7-8	-	-	TGTGCCAGCAGCTTACACCGGGAGTTTGCAGATACGCAGTATTTT	CASSLHREFADTQYF
TRBJ2-1	TRBV19	TRBD1	-	TGTGCCAGTGGCACCGGGACAGGGGCAATTAATGAGCAGTTCTTC	CASGTGTGAINEQFF
TRBJ1-3	TRBV7-2	-	-	TGTGCCAGCAGCTTCGAGGTCTCTGGAAACACCATATATTTT	CASSFEVSGNTIYF
TRBJ1-2	TRBV6-5	-	-	TGTGCCAGTACAGGGCGGTATGGCTACACCTTC	CASTGRYGYTF
TRBJ2-1	TRBV6-5	TRBD2	-	TGTGCCAGCAGCCCGGGGGGGTATGAGCAGTTCTTC	CASSPGGYEQFF
TRBJ1-2	TRBV7-9	-	-	TGTGCCAGCACCCTAGCCGGGGCGGAGGGTGTCTATGGCTACACCTTC	CASTLAGAEGVYGYTF
TRBJ2-7	TRBV5-4	-	-	TGTGCCAGCAGCTTGCCCGGACAGCCTACCTACGAGCAGTACTTC	CASSLPGQPTYEQYF
TRBJ2-3	TRBV7-9	TRBD1	-	TGTGCCAGCAGCTTAGGGGACAGTAGGGGATGGAGCACAGATACGCAGTATTTT	CASSLGDSRGWSTDTQYF
TRBJ2-7	TRBV27	-	once	TGTGCCAGCAGTTTCCAGAATACCTACGAGCAGTACTTC	CASSFQNTYEQYF
TRBJ2-2	TRBV4-1	-	few	TGCGCCAGCAGTCAGCCAACTCTGGGCCCTTACACCGGGGAGCTGTTTTTT	CASSQPTLGPYTGELFF
TRBJ2-1	TRBV4-1	TRBD2	few	TGCGCCAGCAGACCACTAGCGGGGGGGCTTAGCGATGAGCAGTTCTTC	CASRPLAGGLSDEQFF
TRBJ1-1	TRBV13	TRBD1	-	TGTGCCAGCAGCTCGACAGGGTTGGACACTGAAGCTTTCTTT	CASSSTGLDTEAFF
TRBJ2-5	TRBV5-1	TRBD1	-	TGCGCCAGCAGCTTGGCGGGACAGGGAATGGAGACCCAGTACTTC	CASSLAGQGMETQYF
TRBJ1-2	TRBV28	-	-	TGTGCCAGCAGTGTCCGGGTACTCCCAGGAGGGCATGGCTACACCTTC	CASSVRVLPGGHGYTF
TRBJ1-6	TRBV4-1	-	-	TGCGCCAGCAGCCAAGATGTCGATTCACCCCTCCACTTT	CASSQDVDSPLHF
TRBJ2-2	TRBV6-6	TRBD1	-	TGTGCCAGCAGTCCGACGACAGGGCCAACCGGGGAGCTGTTTTTT	CASSPTTGPTGELFF
TRBJ2-1	TRBV6-6	TRBD2	-	TGTGCCAGCAGTTACGCGGGACTAGCGGGAGGGGAGCAGTTCTTC	CASSYAGLAGGEQFF
TRBJ2-7	TRBV4-1	TRBD1	-	TGCGCCAGCAGCCCGCAGGGGGCGGCCGAGCAGTACTTC	CASSPQGAAEQYF
TRBJ2-7	TRBV5-6	-	-	TGTGCCAGCAGCTACGATACGGGACACCCTGCGGAGCAGTACTTC	CASSYDTGHPAEQYF
TRBJ2-2	TRBV7-6	TRBD2	-	TGTGCCAGCAGCATCGGGACTAGCCCCGGGGTCACCGGGGAGCTGTTTTTT	CASSIGTSPGVTGELFF
TRBJ2-1	TRBV6-1	-	-	TGTGCCAGCAGTGAAAGAAACAGGCCAAATGAGCAGTTCTTC	CASSERNRPNEQFF
TRBJ2-5	TRBV28	-	-	TGTGCCAGCAGTCCCCAGGGTTGGGAGACCCAGTACTTC	CASSPQGWETQYF
TRBJ1-2	TRBV9	-	-	TGTGCCAGCAGCGTTTGGGGGCAGGATGGCTACACCTTC	CASSVWGQDGYTF
TRBJ2-5	TRBV5-1	TRBD1	-	TGCGCCAGCAGCTTACAGGGGGCGCGAGAGACCCAGTACTTC	CASSLQGARETQYF
TRBJ2-5	TRBV6-6	-	-	TGTGCCAGCTCTATTATAGGGGGGGGGCAAGAGACCCAGTACTTC	CASSIIGGGQETQYF
TRBJ2-3	TRBV9	TRBD2	-	TGTGCCAGCAGCGCAAGACTAGCGGGAGTGGCAAATACGCAGTATTTT	CASSARLAGVANTQYF
TRBJ2-7	TRBV19	TRBD1	-	TGTGCCAGTAGTATAGCGGCAGGGGGTTACTACGAGCAGTACTTC	CASSIAAGGYYEQYF
TRBJ1-5	TRBV28	-	once	TGTGCCAGCAGTCAGAGGGCTTGGAATCAGCCCCAGCATTTT	CASSQRAWNQPQHF
TRBJ1-5	TRBV4-1	-	once	TGCGCCAGCAGCCAAGACCAACGGCAGCCCCAGCATTTT	CASSQDQRQPQHF
TRBJ2-7	TRBV21-1	-	-	TGTGCCTTCCCCCCAGGACACAACTCCTACGAGCAGTACTTC	CAFPPGHNSYEQYF